This entry is about one TCR beta chain. Authors' data handling: Using reference gene primer amplification, nucleated cell counts were estimated. Here immunoSEQ multiplex PCR was the method, and the copy in TCRdb shows in-frame clones only, minus some. V and J calls plus clone size are reproduced from that table; the DNA served to infer D and trimming. The sample yields about 300,000 clones, over 75% seen once. It was during active infection that Seattle patients were enrolled and then longitudinally followed. The sample originates from a study of blood T cell repertoires in COVID-19. Overall study: The study drew acute and convalescent COVID-19 samples from the United States, Italy and Spain. PBMCs, B-cell-depleted T cells, or T cells provided the cDNA or gDNA that made up the material.

There are 15 residues in the CDR3. The junction had 16 bases not matched to a gene; V was cut back by 10 bases and J by 5 bases. Per germline, CDR1 SGDLS and CDR2 YYNGEE. This chain uses TRBV9 with TRBJ1-1; 8 nucleotides align to TRBD1. Sequencing was performed on peripheral blood. The TCR comes from a young woman with COVID-19, enrolled during active disease. The CDR3 bases are TGTGCCTCCTCAATCGGGACAGGACAAGAAACTGAAGCTTTCTTT. This gives the protein CASSIGTGQETEAFF.